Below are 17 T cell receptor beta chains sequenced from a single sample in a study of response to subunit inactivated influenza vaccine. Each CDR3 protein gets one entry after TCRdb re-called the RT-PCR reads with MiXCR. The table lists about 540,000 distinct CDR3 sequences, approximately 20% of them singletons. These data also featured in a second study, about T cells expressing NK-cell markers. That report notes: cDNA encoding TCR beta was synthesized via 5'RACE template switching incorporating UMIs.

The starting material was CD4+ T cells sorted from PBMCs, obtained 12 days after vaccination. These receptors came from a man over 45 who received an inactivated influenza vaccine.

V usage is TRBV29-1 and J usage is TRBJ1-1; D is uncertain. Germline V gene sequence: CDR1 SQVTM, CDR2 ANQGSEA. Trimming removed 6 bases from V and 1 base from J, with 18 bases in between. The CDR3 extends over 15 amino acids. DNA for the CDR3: TGCAGCGTCATGCCCCGGTTGAGTGCGAACACTGAAGCTTTCTTT. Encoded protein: CSVMPRLSANTEAFF.

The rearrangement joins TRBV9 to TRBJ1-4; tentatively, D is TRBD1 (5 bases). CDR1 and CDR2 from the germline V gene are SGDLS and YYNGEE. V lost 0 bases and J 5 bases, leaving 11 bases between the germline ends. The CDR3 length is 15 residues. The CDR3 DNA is TGTGCCAGCAGCGTAGGTGGGGCTGGAAATGAAAAACTGTTTTTT. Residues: CASSVGGAGNEKLFF.

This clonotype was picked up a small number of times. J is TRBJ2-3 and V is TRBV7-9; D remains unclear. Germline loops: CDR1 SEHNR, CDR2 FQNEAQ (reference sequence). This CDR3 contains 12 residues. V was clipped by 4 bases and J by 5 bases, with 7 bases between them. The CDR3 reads CASSSIVDTQYF. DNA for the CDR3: TGTGCCAGCAGCTCCATCGTAGATACGCAGTATTTT.

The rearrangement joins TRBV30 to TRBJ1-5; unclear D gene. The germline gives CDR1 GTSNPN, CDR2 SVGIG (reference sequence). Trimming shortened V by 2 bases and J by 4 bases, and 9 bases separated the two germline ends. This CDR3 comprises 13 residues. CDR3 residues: CAWSPQANQPQHF. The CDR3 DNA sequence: TGTGCCTGGAGTCCCCAGGCTAATCAGCCCCAGCATTTT.

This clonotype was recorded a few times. CDR3 nucleotides: TGTGCCAGCAGCTTAGGGAGGGACAGCCATTCACCCCTCCACTTT. As protein: CASSLGRDSHSPLHF. The chain combines TRBV7-8 with TRBJ1-6; 7 nucleotides line up with TRBD1. The V and J ends lost 1 base and 8 bases, in that order; junction bases with no gene match: 5. The V gene's germline CDR1 is SGHVS and CDR2 FQNEAQ. The CDR3 covers 15 residues.

CDR3 bases: TGTGCAAGTCGCTTAGCGCGTGGGAGCACAGATACGCAGTATTTT. Translated, it gives CASRLARGSTDTQYF. This chain links TRBV12-2 with TRBJ2-3. TRBV12-2 is deemed a pseudogene. This CDR3 has 15 residues.

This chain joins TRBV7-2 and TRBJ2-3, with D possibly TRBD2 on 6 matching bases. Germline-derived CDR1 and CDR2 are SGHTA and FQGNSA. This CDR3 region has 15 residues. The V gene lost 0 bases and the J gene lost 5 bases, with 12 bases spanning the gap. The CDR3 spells CASSLATPGRDTQYF. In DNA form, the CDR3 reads TGTGCCAGCAGCTTAGCTACCCCCGGGAGAGATACGCAGTATTTT.

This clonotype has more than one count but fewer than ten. The DNA for the CDR3 is TGTGCCAGCAGTCCAAGACAGGATGGGGGCTACACCTTC. Protein product: CASSPRQDGGYTF. The chain recombines TRBV6-1 with TRBJ1-2; TRBD1 is a possible D gene (6 bases). The germline V gene has CDR1 MNHNS and CDR2 SASEGT. V lost 5 bases, J lost 8 bases, and 15 bases lay in between. This CDR3 is 13 amino acids long.

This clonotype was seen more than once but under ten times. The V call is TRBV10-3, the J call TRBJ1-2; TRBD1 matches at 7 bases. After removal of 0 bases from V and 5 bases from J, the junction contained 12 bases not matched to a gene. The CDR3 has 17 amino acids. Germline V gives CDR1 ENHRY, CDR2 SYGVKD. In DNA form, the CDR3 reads TGTGCCATCAGTGAGTCGAGAAAGAGGGACAGCAGTTATGGCTACACCTTC. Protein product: CAISESRKRDSSYGYTF.

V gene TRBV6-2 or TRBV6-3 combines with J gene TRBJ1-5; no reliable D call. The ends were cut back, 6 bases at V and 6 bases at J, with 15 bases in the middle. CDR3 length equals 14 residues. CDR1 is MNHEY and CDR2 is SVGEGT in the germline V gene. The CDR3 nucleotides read TGTGCCAGCAGCTCCCCGTTCGAGGCTCAGCCCCAGCATTTT. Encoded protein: CASSSPFEAQPQHF.

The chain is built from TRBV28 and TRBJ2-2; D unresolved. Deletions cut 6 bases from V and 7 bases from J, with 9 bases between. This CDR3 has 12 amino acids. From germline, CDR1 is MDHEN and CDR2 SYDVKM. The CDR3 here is CASRPSHGELFF. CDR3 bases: TGTGCCAGCAGGCCAAGCCACGGGGAGCTGTTTTTT.

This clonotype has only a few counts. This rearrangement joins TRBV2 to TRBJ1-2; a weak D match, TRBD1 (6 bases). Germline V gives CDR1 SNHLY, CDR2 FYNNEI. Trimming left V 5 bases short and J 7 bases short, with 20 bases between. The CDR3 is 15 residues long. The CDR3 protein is CASSKETGRVSGYTF. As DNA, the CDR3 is TGTGCCAGCAGTAAAGAAACAGGGAGAGTGTCTGGCTACACCTTC.

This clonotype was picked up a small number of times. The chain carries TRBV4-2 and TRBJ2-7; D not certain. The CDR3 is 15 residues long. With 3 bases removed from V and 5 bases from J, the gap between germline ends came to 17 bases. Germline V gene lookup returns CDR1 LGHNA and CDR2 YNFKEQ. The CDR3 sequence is CASSQSVADAHEQYF. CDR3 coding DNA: TGTGCCAGCAGCCAGTCCGTTGCGGACGCCCACGAGCAGTACTTC.

CDR3 sequence reads: CASSAEYGGGELFF. DNA of the CDR3: TGCGCCAGCAGCGCCGAATACGGTGGCGGGGAGCTGTTTTTT. The J gene is TRBJ2-2, the V gene TRBV5-1; no definite D call. Between the trimmed V and J ends, which lost 4 bases and 7 bases, there was a span of 14 bases. Germline V gives CDR1 SGHRS, CDR2 YFSETQ. This CDR3 comprises 14 residues.

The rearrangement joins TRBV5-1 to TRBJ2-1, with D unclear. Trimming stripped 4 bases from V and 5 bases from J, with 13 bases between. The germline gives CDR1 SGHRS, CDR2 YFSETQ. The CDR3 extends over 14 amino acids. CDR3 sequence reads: CASSAQISNNEQFF. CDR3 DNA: TGCGCCAGCAGCGCACAGATCAGCAACAATGAGCAGTTCTTC.

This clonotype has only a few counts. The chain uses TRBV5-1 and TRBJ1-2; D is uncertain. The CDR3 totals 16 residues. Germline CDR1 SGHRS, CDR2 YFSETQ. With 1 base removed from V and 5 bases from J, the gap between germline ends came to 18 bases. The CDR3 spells CASSLSVRGSEYGYTF. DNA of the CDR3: TGCGCCAGCAGCTTGTCGGTCCGGGGATCGGAATATGGCTACACCTTC.

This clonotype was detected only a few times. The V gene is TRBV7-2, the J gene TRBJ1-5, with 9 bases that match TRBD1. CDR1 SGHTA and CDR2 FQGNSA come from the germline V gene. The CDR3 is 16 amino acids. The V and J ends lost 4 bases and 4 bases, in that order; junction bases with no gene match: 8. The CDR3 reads CASSSLDRGGNQPQHF. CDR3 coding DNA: TGTGCCAGCAGCTCCCTGGACAGGGGAGGGAATCAGCCCCAGCATTTT.